This is a list of T cell receptor beta chains from one sample in a study of blood T cell repertoires in COVID-19. Sequenced by immunoSEQ multiplex PCR; TCRdb stores in-frame clones only, minus some. Among 200,000 to 300,000 clones listed, around nine tenths were seen once. Sample: peripheral blood. These receptors came from a man aged 35-49 years who had recovered from COVID-19. Both conserved end residues are part of each CDR3. The D gene is left open where the match is weak. Size tells how often a clone was seen (once, few, many) or the class of an expanded clone, and some rows leave it out.

j_gene: TRBJ2-7; abundance: .; v_gene: TRBV25-1; d_gene: .; CDR3nt: TGTGCCAGCAGCCCTGGGGGCAGGTTCTCATCCTACGAGCAGTACTTC; CDR3aa: CASSPGGRFSSYEQYF
j_gene: TRBJ2-1; abundance: .; v_gene: TRBV7-6; d_gene: TRBD1; CDR3nt: TGTGCCAGCAGCCTTGGACAGGGGTCCGGTGAGCAGTTCTTC; CDR3aa: CASSLGQGSGEQFF
j_gene: TRBJ2-7; abundance: once; v_gene: TRBV12-3/TRBV12-4; d_gene: .; CDR3nt: TGTGCCAGCAGTTTATCTCCTAGACAGTACTTC; CDR3aa: CASSLSPRQYF
j_gene: TRBJ1-2; abundance: few; v_gene: TRBV6-4; d_gene: .; CDR3nt: TGTGCCAGCAGTGACGGGGCAGGAGGCTACACCTTC; CDR3aa: CASSDGAGGYTF
j_gene: TRBJ2-1; abundance: .; v_gene: TRBV7-2; d_gene: TRBD2; CDR3nt: TGTGCCAGCAGCTTGCGGGGGATTTACAATGAGCAGTTCTTC; CDR3aa: CASSLRGIYNEQFF
j_gene: TRBJ2-3; abundance: .; v_gene: TRBV19; d_gene: .; CDR3nt: TGTGCCAGTAGCAAACCCCTGGGGGCAGCGCAAAGCACAGATACGCAGTATTTT; CDR3aa: CASSKPLGAAQSTDTQYF
j_gene: TRBJ1-4; abundance: once; v_gene: TRBV19; d_gene: TRBD1; CDR3nt: TGTGCCAGTAGTCTTCGGACAGGGTATAATGAAAAACTGTTTTTT; CDR3aa: CASSLRTGYNEKLFF
j_gene: TRBJ2-1; abundance: .; v_gene: TRBV6-5; d_gene: TRBD2; CDR3nt: TGTGCCAGCAGCCGGACTAGCGGGACTTATGAGCAGTTCTTC; CDR3aa: CASSRTSGTYEQFF
j_gene: TRBJ2-5; abundance: .; v_gene: TRBV7-3; d_gene: TRBD1; CDR3nt: TGTGCCAGCAGCCTTCGGACAGGGGGCGGAGAGACCCAGTACTTC; CDR3aa: CASSLRTGGGETQYF
j_gene: TRBJ2-7; abundance: .; v_gene: TRBV9; d_gene: TRBD2; CDR3nt: TGTGCCAGCAGCACCCAAGGGGCGGGACTAGTACACGAGCAGTACTTC; CDR3aa: CASSTQGAGLVHEQYF
j_gene: TRBJ2-7; abundance: .; v_gene: TRBV7-7; d_gene: TRBD2; CDR3nt: TGTGCCAGCAGCCCCAATCGGACTAGCGGGGGGGCGTGGAGTTACGAGCAGTACTTC; CDR3aa: CASSPNRTSGGAWSYEQYF
j_gene: TRBJ2-1; abundance: .; v_gene: TRBV9; d_gene: TRBD1; CDR3nt: TGTGCCAGCAGCGTACTTCCCGGGACAGATTACAATGAGCAGTTCTTC; CDR3aa: CASSVLPGTDYNEQFF